These 29 T cell receptor beta chains came from one sample sequenced in a study of OX40 agonist ivuxolimab in advanced cancers. Sequencing was performed with immunoSEQ multiplex PCR; in TCRdb, only in-frame clones are kept and a portion is missing. The sample contains tens of thousands of clones, approximately 80% of which appear only once. The source was CD4+ or CD8+ T cells sorted from blood, collected in a trial of the OX40 agonist ivuxolimab. The receptors were sampled from an adult with an advanced solid tumor such as melanoma, head and neck, liver or kidney cancer.

This clone was detected only a few times. V usage is TRBV2 and J usage is TRBJ2-5; D is perhaps TRBD1 (7 bases). V was shortened by 5 bases and J by 4 bases, with 17 bases between the two germline ends. The germline V gene encodes CDR1 SNHLY and CDR2 FYNNEI. This CDR3 spans 15 amino acids. CDR3 coding DNA: TGTGCCAGCAGTCCGAGACAGGGAGGTGGAGAGACCCAGTACTTC. It encodes CASSPRQGGGETQYF.

This chain uses TRBV2 with TRBJ2-2, with 10 bases lining up with TRBD1. The CDR3 covers 14 residues. V shed 5 bases, J shed 9 bases, and the junction held 6 bases outside the gene matches. Germline V gene sequence: CDR1 SNHLY, CDR2 FYNNEI. CDR3 sequence (DNA): TGTGCCAGCAGTAGACAGGGGGCACCCCGGGAGCTGTTTTTT. Encoded protein: CASSRQGAPRELFF.

The chain links TRBV5-1 to TRBJ2-5; D call uncertain. The CDR3 has 14 amino acids. CDR1 and CDR2 (germline): SGHRS, YFSETQ. Trimming took 2 bases from V and 0 from J, leaving 8 bases between them. The CDR3 is CASSFGSNQETQYF. CDR3 sequence (DNA): TGCGCCAGCAGCTTCGGCAGCAACCAAGAGACCCAGTACTTC.

The rearrangement joins TRBV6-5 to TRBJ1-5, with no clear D. Looked up from germline, CDR1 is MNHEY and CDR2 is SVGAGI. The CDR3 is made up of 15 amino acids. The V and J ends lost 4 bases and 0 bases respectively, with 10 bases between them. CDR3 protein: CASSLTWGSNQPQHF. For the CDR3, the DNA is TGTGCCAGCAGTTTGACATGGGGTAGCAATCAGCCCCAGCATTTT.

V is TRBV9 and J is TRBJ1-1, with unresolved D. Looked up from germline, CDR1 is SGDLS and CDR2 is YYNGEE. The CDR3 is 13 amino acids. Trimming shortened V by 3 bases and J by 4 bases, and 10 bases separated the two germline ends. The CDR3 bases are TGTGCCAGCAGCGACCAATTGAGCACTGAAGCTTTCTTT. This encodes CASSDQLSTEAFF.

The chain has TRBV14 and TRBJ1-5, with D maybe TRBD1 (5 bases). The V gene lost 0 bases and the J gene lost 5 bases, with 5 bases spanning the gap. The germline gives CDR1 SGHDN, CDR2 FVKESK. The CDR3 length is 13 residues. CDR3 coding DNA: TGTGCCAGCAGCCAAGAGGGGGATCAGCCCCAGCATTTT. This translates into CASSQEGDQPQHF. Full variable domain (outside the CDR3, taken from reference TRBV14 and TRBJ1-5): EAGVTQFPSHSVIEKGQTVTLRCDPISGHDNLYWYRRVMGKEIKFLLHFVKESKQDESGMPNNRFLAERTGGTYSTLKVQPAELEDSGVYFCASSQEGDQPQHFGDGTRLSIL.

This clone was counted a single time. The genes are TRBV19 and TRBJ2-2; 7 nucleotides line up with TRBD2. From germline, CDR1 is LNHDA and CDR2 SQIVND (reference sequence). Trimming cost V 0 bases and J 3 bases; bases outside gene matches: 1. The CDR3 length is 15 residues. CDR3 region: CASSIDGRDTGELFF. CDR3 bases: TGTGCCAGTAGTATAGATGGGAGGGACACCGGGGAGCTGTTTTTT.

The chain recombines TRBV6-1 with TRBJ2-3; 10 bases are shared with TRBD2. Trimming took 4 bases from V and 2 from J; bases not matched to a gene: 9. The CDR3 sequence is 17 residues long. The germline V gene has CDR1 MNHNS and CDR2 SASEGT. CDR3 nucleotide sequence: TGTGCCAGCAGTGCCCTAGCGGGAGCCCTCCCCACAGATACGCAGTATTTT. Translating it yields CASSALAGALPTDTQYF.

The J gene is TRBJ2-3, the V gene TRBV18; D ambiguous. Trimming removed 1 base at V and 2 bases at J, with 4 bases between. Germline-derived CDR1 and CDR2 are KGHSH and LQKENI. CDR3 length: 13 amino acids. In DNA form, the CDR3 reads TGTGCCAGCTCACCACTGAACACAGATACGCAGTATTTT. Its translation is CASSPLNTDTQYF.

The rearrangement uses TRBV5-4 and TRBJ2-5; no firm D call. The ends were cut back, 0 bases at V and 2 bases at J, with 8 bases in the middle. This CDR3 spans 14 amino acids. Germline lookup yields CDR1 SGHNT and CDR2 YYREEE (reference sequence). CDR3 protein: CASSLALAQETQYF. CDR3 in DNA: TGTGCCAGCAGCTTGGCGCTGGCACAAGAGACCCAGTACTTC.

The V and J genes are TRBV6-6 and TRBJ1-2; 7 bases agree with TRBD1. This CDR3 is 15 amino acids long. Trimming removed 5 bases from V and 4 bases from J; junction bases left unmatched: 10. CDR1 MNHNY and CDR2 SVGAGI come from the germline V gene (reference sequence). The CDR3 coding sequence is TGTGCCAGCAGTCCGCACAGGGGCTTATCCTATGGCTACACCTTC. The encoded protein is CASSPHRGLSYGYTF.

The chain uses TRBV9 and TRBJ2-5; 8 nucleotides agree with TRBD2. V lost 5 bases, J lost 0 bases, and 6 bases stayed unmatched. Germline V CDR1 and CDR2: SGDLS, YYNGEE. CDR3 size: 15 residues. The CDR3 DNA sequence: TGTGCCAGCAGTGATGGCGGGAGGTACCAAGAGACCCAGTACTTC. It yields the protein CASSDGGRYQETQYF.

V is TRBV7-2 and J is TRBJ1-5; 12 bases match TRBD1. Unmatched junction bases numbered 9, after V lost 5 bases and J lost 7 bases. The CDR3 is 16 amino acids. Germline V gene data show CDR1 as SGHTA and CDR2 as FQGNSA. The CDR3 region is CASSQGGQGAAQPQHF. The CDR3 coding sequence is TGTGCCAGCAGCCAGGGGGGACAGGGGGCGGCCCAGCCCCAGCATTTT. Drawing the rest from reference TRBV7-2 and TRBJ1-5, the complete variable domain is GAGVSQSPSNKVTEKGKDVELRCDPISGHTALYWYRQSLGQGLEFLIYFQGNSAPDKSGLPSDRFSAERTGGSVSTLTIQRTQQEDSAVYLCASSQGGQGAAQPQHFGDGTRLSIL.

There are a few counts of this clone. DNA of the CDR3: TGTGCCAGCAGTCAAGGGCCATGGACCACCTTC. The encoded protein is CASSQGPWTTF. The chain joins TRBV6-5 to TRBJ1-2; D is ambiguous. This CDR3 region has 11 residues. Germline values: CDR1 MNHEY, CDR2 SVGAGI. The V and J ends lost 5 bases and 13 bases respectively, with 14 bases between them.

The chain employs TRBV4-3 and TRBJ2-7, with D perhaps given as TRBD1 or TRBD2 (5 bases each). CDR3 length: 15 amino acids. Between the trimmed V and J ends, which lost 1 base and 4 bases, there was a span of 14 bases. Germline CDR1 is LGHNA and CDR2 is YSLEER. In nucleotides, the CDR3 is TGCGCCAGCAGCCAAGGGCTACTGGGGGTATACGAGCAGTACTTC. This encodes CASSQGLLGVYEQYF.

Only a few counts were recorded for this clone. V is TRBV7-3 and J is TRBJ1-1; 7 bases line up with TRBD1. Trimming removed 5 bases from V and 3 bases from J; junction bases left unmatched: 3. Germline CDR1 and CDR2: SGHTA and FQGTGA. This CDR3 contains 13 residues. The CDR3 DNA reads TGTGCCAGCAGCGCACAGGGGTACACTGAAGCTTTCTTT. Protein: CASSAQGYTEAFF.

The gene calls are TRBV28 and TRBJ1-2; D is perhaps TRBD1 (6 bases). This CDR3 has 12 residues. Trimming took 6 bases from V and 8 from J, leaving 13 bases between them. Germline V gene sequence: CDR1 MDHEN, CDR2 SYDVKM. In DNA form, the CDR3 reads TGTGCCAGCAGCATAGGGGGGGGCGGCTACACCTTC. Its protein product is CASSIGGGGYTF.

V and J are TRBV30 and TRBJ1-1, with D maybe TRBD1 (5 bases). The V end was cut by 2 bases, the J end by 1 base, with 20 bases between. Germline V CDR1 and CDR2: GTSNPN, SVGIG (reference sequence). The CDR3 is made up of 17 amino acids. CDR3 coding DNA: TGTGCCTGGAGTCAAGAATTGGGGCCCAGAAGGAACACTGAAGCTTTCTTT. Translating gives CAWSQELGPRRNTEAFF.

This chain connects TRBV9 to TRBJ2-7, with TRBD1 matching over 7 bases. Trimming took 0 bases from V and 3 from J; bases not matched to a gene: 3. CDR1 and CDR2 from the germline V gene are SGDLS and YYNGEE. CDR3 length: 14 residues. CDR3 sequence (DNA): TGTGCCAGCAGCGTAGAGGGGGCCGGCTACGAGCAGTACTTC. Its protein product is CASSVEGAGYEQYF.

V and J are TRBV7-2 and TRBJ1-3; no clear D. V lost 7 bases and J lost 4, with 11 bases in between. The V gene's germline CDR1 is SGHTA and CDR2 FQGNSA. This CDR3 has 13 residues. The CDR3 coding sequence is TGTGCCAGCACCTCGGCTCCCGGAAACACCATATATTTT. Encoded protein: CASTSAPGNTIYF.

This clone showed up just a few times. The rearrangement links TRBV29-1 to TRBJ2-5; D is unresolved. CDR3 length equals 12 residues. Germline CDR1 and CDR2: SQVTM and ANQGSEA. Trimming shortened V by 2 bases and J by 3 bases, and 7 bases separated the two germline ends. DNA for the CDR3: TGCAGCGTTGAACACTTAAAAGAGACCCAGTACTTC. Its protein product is CSVEHLKETQYF.

The J gene is TRBJ1-1, the V gene TRBV5-1; 7 bases fit TRBD1. The CDR3 is 16 residues long. Germline V gives CDR1 SGHRS, CDR2 YFSETQ. J gave up 1 base and V 3 bases, and 9 bases lay outside the gene matches. The CDR3 nucleotides are TGCGCCAGCAGCTCACTCCGACAGGGAACGAACACTGAAGCTTTCTTT. Translating it yields CASSSLRQGTNTEAFF.

The rearrangement links TRBV4-3 to TRBJ2-7; D might be TRBD1 or TRBD2, each matching 5 bases. Germline CDR1 reads LGHNA; CDR2 reads YSLEER. The germline V and J ends were trimmed by 4 bases and 4 bases, with 17 bases remaining between them. The CDR3 totals 15 residues. The CDR3 sequence: CASSRQRDGRYEQYF. The CDR3 bases are TGCGCCAGCAGCCGACAACGGGACGGACGTTACGAGCAGTACTTC.

The chain has TRBV15 and TRBJ2-7, with D possibly called TRBD1 or TRBD2 (5 bases each). The CDR3 contains 14 residues. V dropped 6 bases and J dropped 3 bases, with 15 bases sitting between them. CDR1 is LNHNV, CDR2 YYDKDF, per germline (reference sequence). The CDR3 here is CATRAGTDSYEQYF. DNA of the CDR3: TGTGCCACCAGAGCCGGGACGGATAGCTACGAGCAGTACTTC.

The V gene is TRBV28, the J gene TRBJ1-5, with 8 positions matching TRBD1. V shed 5 bases and J 6 bases; nucleotides not matched to a gene: 15. The CDR3 is made up of 17 amino acids. Looked up from germline, CDR1 is MDHEN and CDR2 is SYDVKM. The CDR3 is CASSPGQGPRAVQPQHF. The CDR3 DNA is TGTGCCAGCAGTCCTGGACAGGGCCCACGAGCAGTTCAGCCCCAGCATTTT.

The chain recombines TRBV7-2 with TRBJ2-3; D could derive from TRBD1 or TRBD2 (6 bases each). Trimming cost V 0 bases and J 0 bases, with 10 bases left between them. The CDR3 loop spans 16 amino acids. In germline, CDR1 is SGHTA, CDR2 FQGNSA. CDR3 DNA sequence: TGTGCCAGCAGCTTAGCGAGGGGGACTAGCACAGATACGCAGTATTTT. Translating gives CASSLARGTSTDTQYF.

The chain links TRBV10-3 to TRBJ2-1; unclear D gene. V was shortened by 8 bases and J by 6 bases, with 14 bases between the two germline ends. CDR3 size: 13 residues. CDR1 and CDR2 (germline): ENHRY, SYGVKD. This CDR3 reads CAIGTSVGNEQFF. Written as DNA, the CDR3 is TGTGCCATCGGCACCTCCGTGGGCAATGAGCAGTTCTTC.

In this sample, this clone turned up a few times. The chain carries TRBV10-3 and TRBJ1-1, with 7 nucleotides matching TRBD1. Germline CDR1 and CDR2: ENHRY and SYGVKD. J was trimmed by 6 bases and V by 2 bases; bases with no gene match: 6. CDR3 length: 14 amino acids. The CDR3 DNA sequence: TGTGCCATCAGTGAGAGGACAGGCCGCGCTGAAGCTTTCTTT. Translating it yields CAISERTGRAEAFF.

This clone was detected once. This rearrangement joins TRBV2 to TRBJ1-2, with 9 bases identical to TRBD1. This CDR3 region has 17 residues. Germline CDR1 SNHLY, CDR2 FYNNEI. The ends lost 0 bases at V and 4 bases at J; junction bases unmatched: 9. The CDR3: CASSEASGTGGLYGYTF. The DNA of the CDR3 is TGTGCCAGCAGTGAAGCGTCGGGAACAGGGGGCCTCTATGGCTACACCTTC.